This T cell receptor beta chain emerged from a study of beta chain features in type 1 diabetes. This clone showed up just a few times. V was shortened by 1 base and J by 7 bases, with 14 bases between the two germline ends. This CDR3 has 14 amino acids. CDR1 and CDR2 from the germline V gene are SGHTA and FQGNSA. The entirety of the isolated RNA underwent reverse transcription, so expressed TCRB transcripts were sequenced. Sequenced by immunoSEQ multiplex PCR; TCRdb stores in-frame clones only, minus some. The table shows about 370,000 clones, with less than 15% occurring only once. This TCR was recovered from a woman aged 18 to 35 in good health. Specimen: naive CD4+ T cells from blood. V and J are TRBV7-2 and TRBJ2-7; tentative D call: TRBD1 (5 bases). CDR3 bases: TGTGCCAGCAGCTTAGGACAGCAACTGGGGGAGCAGTACTTC. Protein sequence: CASSLGQQLGEQYF.